This TCR beta chain was captured in a study of OX40 agonist ivuxolimab in advanced cancers. As for the study more broadly: The costimulatory receptor OX40 (CD134) was targeted by ivuxolimab, a fully human IgG2 agonistic monoclonal antibody. Intravenous ivuxolimab was administered to patients every 2 weeks at six dose levels: 0.01, 0.1, 0.3, 1.5, 3 and 10 mg/kg. Of the approximately 50 patients in dose escalation, approximately 20 had hepatocellular carcinoma, about 15 had melanoma, 9 had renal cell carcinoma and 9 had head and neck cancer. In the dose-escalation cohort, around four fifths of patients were male, and the mean age was roughly 60 years, with a range of roughly 20 to 80. Prior anti-PD-1, anti-PD-L1 or anti-CTLA-4 therapy was permitted, and approximately 39% of dose-escalation patients had received checkpoint inhibitors. Partial responses occurred in three dose-escalation patients, of whom one had hepatocellular carcinoma and two had cutaneous melanoma. The point of sequencing TCRbeta in the periphery was to test whether ivuxolimab changed TCR sequence diversity and drove clonal T-cell expansion. The paper covers the monotherapy dose-escalation part of the phase I ivuxolimab trial, which included N ≈ 57 patients. Overall study outcomes, separate from this receptor: Clonal expansion of both CD4+ and CD8+ blood T cells was observed from baseline to week 6 at doses 0.1 to 3.0 mg/kg. Antigen specificity was not determined for the clonally expanded peripheral T cells. Low levels of normalized T-cell clonal expansion were also shown by some nonresponding patients. In partial responders in the 0.1-3.0 mg/kg groups, normalized peripheral clonal expansion was found to be among the lowest, especially among CD8+ T cells. On average, CD8+ T cells showed more expanded clones than CD4+ T cells after ivuxolimab.

The CDR3 runs 11 residues from the cysteine to the phenylalanine. CDR3 DNA is the only sequence kept; it has 33 bases, read in frame from the first base. V and J lose 6 bases and 6 bases, and a span of 5 bases separates them. The germline V gene (reference sequence) sets CDR1 to MNHEY and CDR2 to SMNVEV. Patients with autoimmune disease history or receiving systemic immunosuppression were excluded from the trial. Peripheral blood for TCR sequencing was collected from all dose cohorts at baseline, on cycle 4 day 1, and on cycle 7 day 1. The samples were drawn from a first-in-human, open-label, multicenter phase I dose-escalation trial of ivuxolimab. Adults with locally advanced or metastatic melanoma, renal cell, hepatocellular, or head and neck squamous cell carcinoma were enrolled in the trial. Before TCR sequencing, CD4+ T cells and CD8+ T cells were sorted from peripheral blood as separate populations.

As concerns this clone: This clone's antigen is unknown. Within one base of it there is no much larger clone, and no base qualities were kept.

To sequence the TCRbeta CDR3 region, genomic DNA was isolated from the sorted cells. The immunoSEQ Assay was used for sequencing of TCRbeta CDR3 regions. The clones in this table, taken by TCRdb from immuneACCESS, are in-frame only. Not every clone is retained; where verified, under half of the shortfall comes from an unresolved V gene, and the cause of the rest is unknown. A total of about 8,900 clones appear in this sample, 66% of them only once. Around 43% of the sample lies in the top ten. In this chain, TRBV27 is recombined with TRBJ2-2; no confident D gene assignment can be made. The source was CD4+ or CD8+ T cells sorted from blood, collected in a trial of the OX40 agonist ivuxolimab. This clonotype was sampled from an adult with an advanced solid tumor such as melanoma, head and neck, liver or kidney cancer. The DNA sequence is given as TGTGCCAGCAGCCCCCCCGGGGAGCTGTTTTTT. Translated, this is CASSPPGELFF.